A selection of T cell receptor beta chains follows, all from one sample in a study of blood T cell repertoires in COVID-19. Repertoires were generated with immunoSEQ multiplex PCR, while TCRdb's copy carries only in-frame clones and drops some. The sample holds 180,000 or so clones, 80% to 85% seen once. The source material was PBMCs or T cells enriched from blood (not recorded which). Source of these receptors: a woman aged 60 to 75 who had recovered from COVID-19. Both conserved end residues are part of each CDR3. The D gene is left open where the match is weak. Expanded clones are given a class, and other clones once, few, many or no size at all.

D gene	V gene	clone size	J gene	CDR3 DNA	CDR3 protein
TRBD2	TRBV19	NA	TRBJ2-7	TGTGCCAGTAGTAGACTAGCGAGCCCCTACGAGCAGTACTTC	CASSRLASPYEQYF
NA	TRBV9	NA	TRBJ2-7	TGTGCCAGCAGCGTGAGGGACGGACTATTCTACGAGCAGTACTTC	CASSVRDGLFYEQYF
NA	TRBV7-2	NA	TRBJ2-3	TGTGCCAGCAGCCCAGAGGTTTCCGGAGATACGCAGTATTTT	CASSPEVSGDTQYF
NA	TRBV6-2/TRBV6-3	NA	TRBJ2-7	TGTGCCAGCAGTCCCTGGGGCGACGAGCAGTACTTC	CASSPWGDEQYF
NA	TRBV6-5	few	TRBJ2-5	TGTGCCAGCACCACAGGGAGGGGAGAGACCCAGTACTTC	CASTTGRGETQYF
NA	TRBV14	NA	TRBJ2-6	TGTGCCAGCAGCCAAGTCCTTGCTGGGGCCAACGTCCTGACTTTC	CASSQVLAGANVLTF
TRBD1	TRBV11-2	NA	TRBJ1-6	TGTGCCAGCAGCTTTGCCGCAGGGGGCGGCGTTGATTCACCCCTCCACTTT	CASSFAAGGGVDSPLHF
NA	TRBV7-2	few	TRBJ1-5	TGTGCCAGCAGCTTAGCGACAGGCTGGGGCAATCAGCCCCAGCATTTT	CASSLATGWGNQPQHF
NA	TRBV9	NA	TRBJ2-1	TGTGCCAGCAGCGTAGGTTTGGGGGGGCAGTACAATGAGCAGTTCTTC	CASSVGLGGQYNEQFF
TRBD1	TRBV5-1	NA	TRBJ1-1	TGCGCCAGCAGCCAATTACAGGGGGACACTGAAGCTTTCTTT	CASSQLQGDTEAFF
NA	TRBV10-3	NA	TRBJ1-2	TGTGCCATCAGTGATGCGGGAAACGGCTACACCTTC	CAISDAGNGYTF
NA	TRBV5-1	once	TRBJ2-6	TGCGCCAGCAGCTTGGTACCTCAGACAGGACAAGGACTCGGATCTGGGGCCAACGTCCTGACTTTC	CASSLVPQTGQGLGSGANVLTF
TRBD2	TRBV9	once	TRBJ2-7	TGTGCCAGCAGCGTAGGAGCGGGGGGATACGACGAGCAGTACTTC	CASSVGAGGYDEQYF
NA	TRBV28	NA	TRBJ1-1	TGTGCCAGCGACAAAACCGGGGTCACTGAAGCTTTCTTT	CASDKTGVTEAFF
NA	TRBV5-1	NA	TRBJ1-1	TGCGCCAGCAGAGTTTCAGGGCCGGAGACTGAAGCTTTCTTT	CASRVSGPETEAFF
NA	TRBV10-3	once	TRBJ2-5	TGTGCCATCAGTGAAAGTCAGCAAGAGACCCAGTACTTC	CAISESQQETQYF
TRBD2	TRBV6-5	NA	TRBJ2-2	TGTGCCAGCAGTTCCACTAGCGGGAGGGACACCGGGGAGCTGTTTTTT	CASSSTSGRDTGELFF
NA	TRBV2	NA	TRBJ2-3	TGTGCCAGCAGGTATAGCGGCGCGGATACGCAGTATTTT	CASRYSGADTQYF
TRBD1	TRBV2	NA	TRBJ1-2	TGTGCCAGCAGTGGCCTCAGGGGGGTCAACTATGGCTACACCTTC	CASSGLRGVNYGYTF
NA	TRBV19	NA	TRBJ2-3	TGTGCCAGTAGTATAGGGGGGAGGACAGATACGCAGTATTTT	CASSIGGRTDTQYF
NA	TRBV18	NA	TRBJ2-2	TGTGCCAGCTCACCAGGGCGCACCGGGGAGCTGTTTTTT	CASSPGRTGELFF
TRBD1	TRBV5-1	NA	TRBJ2-7	TGCGCCAGCAGCTTCGGACAGGGGACCTCCTACGAGCAGTACTTC	CASSFGQGTSYEQYF
TRBD2	TRBV15	NA	TRBJ2-3	TGTGCCACCAGCAGAGATTGGTCTAGCGGGAGAGAACAGTATTTT	CATSRDWSSGREQYF
NA	TRBV24-1	NA	TRBJ2-1	TGTGCCACCAGTCAGGCGGGAGAGCAGTTCTTC	CATSQAGEQFF
NA	TRBV18	NA	TRBJ2-7	TGTGCCAGCTCACCCGGACTGAGCCTCTCCTACGAGCAGTACTTC	CASSPGLSLSYEQYF
NA	TRBV5-1	NA	TRBJ1-2	TGCGCCAGCAGCTTGGGGGTCGGGATTAAGTATGGCTACACCTTC	CASSLGVGIKYGYTF
NA	TRBV5-1	NA	TRBJ1-3	TGCGCCAGCAGCTTGGCACAGCCCGGAAACACCATATATTTT	CASSLAQPGNTIYF
NA	TRBV12-3/TRBV12-4	NA	TRBJ2-1	TGTGCCAGCAGTTTCCAGACATACAATGAGCAGTTCTTC	CASSFQTYNEQFF
TRBD1	TRBV2	NA	TRBJ1-2	TGTGCCAGCACCCAGACAGGGGCATATGGCTACACCTTC	CASTQTGAYGYTF
NA	TRBV12-3/TRBV12-4	NA	TRBJ1-2	TGTGCCAGCAGTTTATACGGGTACGGCTACACCTTC	CASSLYGYGYTF
TRBD2	TRBV14	NA	TRBJ2-1	TGTGCCAGCAGCCAAGATTCGCTAGCGGGAGGAATACACAATGAGCAGTTCTTC	CASSQDSLAGGIHNEQFF
TRBD2	TRBV5-1	few	TRBJ2-7	TGCGCCAGCAGCTCCGGCGGGAGAGGGTACGAGCAGTACTTC	CASSSGGRGYEQYF
NA	TRBV29-1	once	TRBJ1-1	TGCAGCGTTGAAGTCATCCAGGGCTTTACTTTCTTT	CSVEVIQGFTFF
TRBD2	TRBV3-1/TRBV3-2	NA	TRBJ2-7	TGTGCCAGCGGACTAGCGGGGGGGCAGACTAGTGAGCAGTACTTC	CASGLAGGQTSEQYF
TRBD2	TRBV4-1	NA	TRBJ2-3	TGCGCCAGCAGCCAAAACGGACTAGCCACAGATACGCAGTATTTT	CASSQNGLATDTQYF
TRBD2	TRBV11-2	NA	TRBJ2-1	TGTGCCAGCAGCTTAGGAGCGGGGGGGTCCTACAATGAGCAGTTCTTC	CASSLGAGGSYNEQFF
TRBD2	TRBV11-3	NA	TRBJ2-3	TGTGCCAGCAGCCCAAATAGCGGGAGCACAGATACGCAGTATTTT	CASSPNSGSTDTQYF
NA	TRBV5-5	NA	TRBJ1-2	TGTGCCAGCAGCTTGTTGGACAGTAACTATGGCTACACCTTC	CASSLLDSNYGYTF
NA	TRBV9	NA	TRBJ2-6	TGTGCCAGCAGCGCCCTCTCTGGGGCCAACGTCCTGACTTTC	CASSALSGANVLTF
NA	TRBV14	once	TRBJ2-7	TGTGCCAGCAGCCAAAGATGGGGACACTCTGGAGCCTACGAGCAGTACTTC	CASSQRWGHSGAYEQYF
NA	TRBV7-3	medium-sized	TRBJ2-2	TGTGCCAGCAGCTTAGATCAGGACACCGGGGAGCTGTTTTTT	CASSLDQDTGELFF
NA	TRBV18	NA	TRBJ1-1	TGTGCCAGCTCACCCGCGTCGGTGAACACTGAAGCTTTCTTT	CASSPASVNTEAFF
NA	TRBV5-1	NA	TRBJ2-5	TGCGCCAGCAGCTTCGGGTCGGCGGAGACCCAGTACTTC	CASSFGSAETQYF
NA	TRBV9	NA	TRBJ2-2	TGTGCCAGCAGCGTAGGCGGGCCCGGGGAGCTGTTTTTT	CASSVGGPGELFF
NA	TRBV3-1/TRBV3-2	NA	TRBJ2-1	TGTGCCAGCAGCCAAGCAGGGGAGAATGAGCAGTTCTTC	CASSQAGENEQFF
NA	TRBV5-1	NA	TRBJ2-2	TGCGCCAGCAGCTTGGGGGGCCCGACGGAAGCACGGGAGCTGTTTTTT	CASSLGGPTEARELFF
TRBD1	TRBV5-1	NA	TRBJ2-5	TGCGCCAGCAGCTTGGCCCTATTGGGACAGGGGGCTGGAGAGACCCAGTACTTC	CASSLALLGQGAGETQYF
TRBD1	TRBV2	NA	TRBJ2-7	TGTGCCAGCAGCAAAGAGGGGGCCGGTAGCTCCTACGAGCAGTACTTC	CASSKEGAGSSYEQYF
NA	TRBV5-4	NA	TRBJ1-1	TGTGCCAGCAGCTTTGACAGAACTCACCACACTGAAGCTTTCTTT	CASSFDRTHHTEAFF
TRBD1	TRBV4-1	NA	TRBJ1-4	TGCGCCAGCAGCCAGCCGAGGACAGGGCGGAATCAAAAACTGTTTTTT	CASSQPRTGRNQKLFF